This is a list of T cell receptor beta chains from one sample in a study of shared clonotypes between healthy human individuals. Sequencing used immunoSEQ multiplex PCR; TCRdb keeps in-frame clones, though not all of them. This table has some 2.1 million clones, around 95% appearing once. The sequencing sample was made of naive CD4+ T cells sorted from blood. All receptors come from a man aged 18 to 29 in good health. Both conserved end residues are part of each CDR3. D genes are given only for firm matches. For some rows the clone size is stated as once, few or many, or as a class when expanded; others skip it.

>TRBD2|16|NA|TRBJ2-3|TRBV9
TGTGCCAGCAGCACCTTGACTAGCGGATTCACAGATACGCAGTATTTT
CASSTLTSGFTDTQYF
>TRBD1|15|once|TRBJ2-3|TRBV30
TGTGCCACGGGACAGGGTAACGCCCTTACAGATACGCAGTATTTT
CATGQGNALTDTQYF
>TRBD1|15|NA|TRBJ2-7|TRBV5-5
TGTGCCAGCAGCCCCGCCGGGACAGGGACGTACGAGCAGTACTTC
CASSPAGTGTYEQYF
>NA|12|NA|TRBJ2-7|TRBV7-9
TGTGCCAGCAGTTGGCCCAGCAACGAGCAGTACTTC
CASSWPSNEQYF
>NA|14|NA|TRBJ2-7|TRBV4-3
TGCGCCAGCAGCCAGAAAAGAGGGGGTACAGAGCAGTACTTC
CASSQKRGGTEQYF
>NA|12|NA|TRBJ1-1|TRBV6-1
TGTGCCAGCAGCACGGTGAACACTGAAGCTTTCTTT
CASSTVNTEAFF
>NA|12|NA|TRBJ1-2|TRBV28
TGTGCCAGCAGTCCACCAGCCGGGGGCTACACCTTC
CASSPPAGGYTF
>NA|16|NA|TRBJ2-5|TRBV19
TGTGCCAGTAGTATAGCGAAGGCTGGAAATTGGGAGACCCAGTACTTC
CASSIAKAGNWETQYF
>NA|16|NA|TRBJ2-1|TRBV9
TGTGCCAGCAACCTGGGGCCTAGTGGCTCCTACAATGAGCAGTTCTTC
CASNLGPSGSYNEQFF
>NA|14|NA|TRBJ2-2|TRBV2
TGTGCCAGCAGCGGCACGAGAAACACCGGGGAGCTGTTTTTT
CASSGTRNTGELFF
>NA|17|NA|TRBJ2-2|TRBV9
TGTGCCAGCAGCCCCGGCTGGGCGCCAGCGAACACCGGGGAGCTGTTTTTT
CASSPGWAPANTGELFF
>TRBD1|13|NA|TRBJ1-4|TRBV6-5
TGTGCCAGCAGTTTAGGACAGGGAGAAAAACTGTTTTTT
CASSLGQGEKLFF
>NA|16|NA|TRBJ2-2|TRBV5-1
TGCGCCAGCAGCCAGGGGTTGCGAGATGGGACCGGGGAGCTGTTTTTT
CASSQGLRDGTGELFF
>NA|14|NA|TRBJ1-5|TRBV2
TGTGCCAGCGCGGACGGTCTAAGCAATCAGCCCCAGCATTTT
CASADGLSNQPQHF
>NA|14|NA|TRBJ2-3|TRBV7-9
TGTGCCAGCAGCCTAGGCTTTGACACAGATACGCAGTATTTT
CASSLGFDTDTQYF
>NA|18|NA|TRBJ1-5|TRBV7-9
TGTGCCAGCAGCTTAGATCTGGGGGGAGTGACGAGGAATCAGCCCCAGCATTTT
CASSLDLGGVTRNQPQHF
>NA|15|NA|TRBJ2-3|TRBV27
TGTGCCAGCAACGCGGACAGTCGGAGGCATGATACGCAGTATTTT
CASNADSRRHDTQYF
>TRBD1|15|NA|TRBJ2-7|TRBV10-3
TGTGCCATCAGTACCGGGACAGGGGGCTCCTACGAGCAGTACTTC
CAISTGTGGSYEQYF
>NA|13|NA|TRBJ1-6|TRBV2
TGTGCCAGCATCGACAACGGTAATTCACCCCTCCACTTT
CASIDNGNSPLHF
>NA|14|NA|TRBJ2-1|TRBV9
TGTGCCAGCAGCACCAGCGGACGCTACAATGAGCAGTTCTTC
CASSTSGRYNEQFF
>NA|12|NA|TRBJ2-2|TRBV7-9
TGTGCCAGCAGACAGGGCTCCGGGGAGCTGTTTTTT
CASRQGSGELFF
>NA|13|NA|TRBJ2-2|TRBV30
TGTGCCTGGAGTGCCGGACGGGACGGGGAGCTGTTTTTT
CAWSAGRDGELFF
>NA|14|NA|TRBJ1-5|TRBV18
TGTGCCAGCTCACCAGGACAGTTCAATCAGCCCCAGCATTTT
CASSPGQFNQPQHF
>NA|16|NA|TRBJ2-7|TRBV30
TGTGCCTGGAGCCCTCAGCTAGGACGAGGGGTCTACGAGCAGTACTTC
CAWSPQLGRGVYEQYF
>NA|13|NA|TRBJ1-5|TRBV30
TGTGCCTGGAGTGCTCCAGGGGTTCAGCCCCAGCATTTT
CAWSAPGVQPQHF
>NA|13|many|TRBJ1-5|TRBV10-3
TGTGCCATCAGTGGGACCGACAATCAGCCCCAGCATTTT
CAISGTDNQPQHF
>NA|16|NA|TRBJ2-7|TRBV5-8
TGTGCCAGCAGCTTGGAGGGGCGCGCGTTTACAGACGAGCAGTACTTC
CASSLEGRAFTDEQYF
>NA|15|NA|TRBJ1-3|TRBV7-2
TGTGCCAGCAGCTCACAGGCCCTCTCTGGAAACACCATATATTTT
CASSSQALSGNTIYF
>NA|15|NA|TRBJ2-3|TRBV28
TGTGCCAGCAGTTTATCCCGTACTTTCACAGATACGCAGTATTTT
CASSLSRTFTDTQYF
>TRBD1|12|once|TRBJ1-1|TRBV28
TGTGCCAGCAGTGGACAGGGACATGAAGCTTTCTTT
CASSGQGHEAFF
>NA|13|NA|TRBJ2-5|TRBV29-1
TGCAGCGTTGGGGACGGACCAAAAGGGACCCAGTACTTC
CSVGDGPKGTQYF
>NA|16|NA|TRBJ1-3|TRBV9
TGTGCCAGCAGCGTAGGGATACCAGATGTTGGAAACACCATATATTTT
CASSVGIPDVGNTIYF
>NA|15|NA|TRBJ2-1|TRBV6-1
TGTGCCAGCAGTGAAGCAGCACAGGACTGGCATGAGCAGTTCTTC
CASSEAAQDWHEQFF
>TRBD1|16|NA|TRBJ2-3|TRBV27
TGTGCCAGCAGTTTCTTCGGGGACAGAAGCACAGATACGCAGTATTTT
CASSFFGDRSTDTQYF
>NA|15|NA|TRBJ2-7|TRBV5-8
TGTGCCAGCAGCCACGAGGGGGGGAGGGACTACGAGCAGTACTTC
CASSHEGGRDYEQYF
>TRBD2|15|NA|TRBJ2-3|TRBV18
TGTGCCAGCTCTCTACTAGCGGGAGGAACAGATACGCAGTATTTT
CASSLLAGGTDTQYF
>NA|12|NA|TRBJ1-2|TRBV5-4
TGTGCCAGCAGCTTGCAGACCTATGGCTACACCTTC
CASSLQTYGYTF
>NA|15|NA|TRBJ2-7|TRBV19
TGTGCCAGTAGACGGACTCAAACCACCGCCTACGAGCAGTACTTC
CASRRTQTTAYEQYF
>NA|12|once|TRBJ2-7|TRBV5-1
TGCGCCAGCAGCCGGACCGTGGGGGAGCAGTACTTC
CASSRTVGEQYF
>NA|14|NA|TRBJ1-5|TRBV28
TGTGCCAGCAGCTCTGGACAGAACAATCAGCCCCAGCATTTT
CASSSGQNNQPQHF
>NA|12|NA|TRBJ2-7|TRBV30
TGTGCCTGGAGACCGGGAGAGTACGAGCAGTACTTC
CAWRPGEYEQYF
>NA|16|NA|TRBJ2-3|TRBV18
TGTGCCAGCTCACCACCGGGGCTAGCTAGCACAGATACGCAGTATTTT
CASSPPGLASTDTQYF
>NA|14|once|TRBJ1-2|TRBV30
TGTGCCTGGAGTCCCAACACTGTAATAGCGGGCTACACCTTC
CAWSPNTVIAGYTF
>NA|14|NA|TRBJ1-6|TRBV6-1
TGTGCCAGCAGTGATGGTGGGATTAATTCACCCCTCCACTTT
CASSDGGINSPLHF
>NA|15|NA|TRBJ1-6|TRBV5-4
TGTGCCAGCAGCTTGGGGACAACTAATAATTCACCCCTCCACTTT
CASSLGTTNNSPLHF
>NA|16|NA|TRBJ1-1|TRBV2
TGTGCCAGCAGTGTGAGGTCGGGGGTGGAGAACACTGAAGCTTTCTTT
CASSVRSGVENTEAFF
>TRBD1|15|NA|TRBJ1-4|TRBV9
TGTGCCAGCAGCAGGGACAGGGGTTCTAATGAAAAACTGTTTTTT
CASSRDRGSNEKLFF
>TRBD2|16|NA|TRBJ2-7|TRBV7-2
TGTGCCAGCAGCTCTAGACTAGCGGGCCTCTCCTACGAGCAGTACTTC
CASSSRLAGLSYEQYF
>TRBD1|15|NA|TRBJ2-7|TRBV5-4
TGTGCCAGCAGCCAAGGACAGGTCAGCTCCTACGAGCAGTACTTC
CASSQGQVSSYEQYF